Listed below are T cell receptor beta chains from one sample, sequenced in a study of cytomegalovirus exposure and HLA in healthy donors. Sequenced by immunoSEQ multiplex PCR; TCRdb stores in-frame clones only, minus some. The sample has about 160,000 clones, approximately 73% seen once; the top ten hold approximately 1.3%. Sequencing was performed on PBMCs. The receptor set was obtained from a man aged 45-60 years in good health and CMV-seronegative. Both conserved end residues are part of each CDR3. The D gene is left open where the match is weak. Clone size, where shown, is once, few, many, or a class for clones that have expanded.

cdr3_length	clone_size	v_call	j_call	d_call	cdr3_nt	cdr3_aa
16	few	TRBV7-2	TRBJ2-5	TRBD2	TGTGCCAGCAGCTACCGACTAGCGGGGTACCAAGAGACCCAGTACTTC	CASSYRLAGYQETQYF
17	-	TRBV4-3	TRBJ1-6	-	TGCGCCAGCAGCCAAGAGGGCAGGGGCACCTATAATTCACCCCTCCACTTT	CASSQEGRGTYNSPLHF
14	-	TRBV7-9	TRBJ1-6	-	TGTGCCAGCAGCCTAACCTCGATTAATTCACCCCTCCACTTT	CASSLTSINSPLHF
15	-	TRBV5-1	TRBJ1-5	-	TGCGCCAGCAGCTTGGAAGGGACTCGCAATCAGCCCCAGCATTTT	CASSLEGTRNQPQHF
16	-	TRBV28	TRBJ1-1	TRBD1	TGTGCCAGCTGGACCGGGACAGGAGGGGGGAACACTGAAGCTTTCTTT	CASWTGTGGGNTEAFF
13	-	TRBV29-1	TRBJ1-2	-	TGCAGCCGGGTCCGGGGAGGTAACTATGGCTACACCTTC	CSRVRGGNYGYTF
15	-	TRBV5-1	TRBJ2-1	TRBD2	TGCGCCAGCAGCTTACTAGCGGGGGGGCAGGGTGAGCAGTTCTTC	CASSLLAGGQGEQFF
15	-	TRBV5-4	TRBJ2-1	TRBD2	TGTGCCAGCAGCCTCACTAGCGGGGGGTTAGGGGAGCAGTTCTTC	CASSLTSGGLGEQFF
16	-	TRBV5-1	TRBJ1-3	TRBD1	TGCGCCAGCAGCAAGGGGGCCGGCGAGGGGGGAAACACCATATATTTT	CASSKGAGEGGNTIYF
14	-	TRBV6-1	TRBJ1-4	TRBD1	TGTGCCAGCAGGGACGGACAGGGCTGGGAAAAACTGTTTTTT	CASRDGQGWEKLFF
12	-	TRBV10-3	TRBJ2-7	TRBD1	TGTGCCATCAGGCCTGGACAGGGTGAGCAGTACTTC	CAIRPGQGEQYF
14	-	TRBV29-1	TRBJ1-4	-	TGCAGCGTTTACCCTCTGGGGGGAGGTGAAAAACTGTTTTTT	CSVYPLGGGEKLFF
16	-	TRBV7-9	TRBJ1-6	TRBD1	TGTGCCAGCAGCTTAGGGCCCGACAGGGCCAATTCACCCCTCCACTTT	CASSLGPDRANSPLHF
13	-	TRBV6-5	TRBJ2-1	TRBD2	TGTGCCAGCACGCGGGGGGGCGAAAATGAGCAGTTCTTC	CASTRGGENEQFF
16	-	TRBV4-1	TRBJ2-7	TRBD1	TGCGCCAGCAGCCAAGCGGTGAGGGGGCGCGCCTACGAGCAGTACTTC	CASSQAVRGRAYEQYF
15	once	TRBV5-4	TRBJ1-2	TRBD1	TGTGCCAGCAGCCCCGGACAGGGGGCCGCCTATGGCTACACCTTC	CASSPGQGAAYGYTF
15	-	TRBV10-3	TRBJ2-7	-	TGTGCCATCAGTGGGACAGCCCCCACGAGAAACGAGCAGTACTTC	CAISGTAPTRNEQYF
13	few	TRBV5-8	TRBJ2-1	-	TGTGCCAGCAGCTTGGATGGGGCCAATGAGCAGTTCTTC	CASSLDGANEQFF
14	-	TRBV7-9	TRBJ1-2	-	TGTGCCAGCAGCTTAAGGGGCAGCAACTATGGCTACACCTTC	CASSLRGSNYGYTF
15	few	TRBV19	TRBJ2-1	TRBD1	TGTGCCAGTACCCCGGGACAGGGGGCCTACAATGAGCAGTTCTTC	CASTPGQGAYNEQFF
14	-	TRBV5-6	TRBJ1-5	-	TGTGCCAGCAGCGCCGAGGGGGTAGGTCAGCCCCAGCATTTT	CASSAEGVGQPQHF
16	-	TRBV5-8	TRBJ2-7	-	TGTGCCAGCAGCTTGGTAAGCGGACAGACCTCTGGCGAGCAGTACTTC	CASSLVSGQTSGEQYF
15	-	TRBV5-1	TRBJ2-7	TRBD1	TGCGCCAGCAGCTTGGTAGCAGGGGGTTTCGGCGAGCAGTACTTC	CASSLVAGGFGEQYF
15	-	TRBV6-6	TRBJ2-7	TRBD2	TGTGCCAGCAGTTACTGGCGGGGGTCGTCCTACGAGCAGTACTTC	CASSYWRGSSYEQYF
16	-	TRBV6-6	TRBJ2-3	TRBD2	TGTGCCAGCAGTTTTGGGGGGGGGACGAGCACAGATACGCAGTATTTT	CASSFGGGTSTDTQYF
19	once	TRBV7-9	TRBJ2-7	TRBD2	TGTGCCAGCAGCTTAGTCCGGGATACTAGCGGGGGGTTCTCCTACGAGCAGTACTTC	CASSLVRDTSGGFSYEQYF
13	-	TRBV29-1	TRBJ2-1	-	TGCAGCGTTGAAGGGCGACAGGCCAATGAGCAGTTCTTC	CSVEGRQANEQFF
18	-	TRBV19	TRBJ2-3	TRBD1	TGTGCCAGTATTAAAAGTCCTGGGTGGCAGGGGGGCACAGATACGCAGTATTTT	CASIKSPGWQGGTDTQYF
16	-	TRBV4-1	TRBJ1-4	TRBD1	TGCGCCAGCAGCCCCCATCCAGACAGGGATAATGAAAAACTGTTTTTT	CASSPHPDRDNEKLFF
15	-	TRBV2	TRBJ2-1	TRBD2	TGTGCCAGCAGTCCTCCGGGACTAGGGTACAATGAGCAGTTCTTC	CASSPPGLGYNEQFF
12	-	TRBV6-1	TRBJ2-3	-	TGTGCCAGCAGTGAACGGCTAGTAACGCAGTATTTT	CASSERLVTQYF
14	few	TRBV2	TRBJ1-1	-	TGTGCCAGCAGTACCGGGGCGGGGACCACTGAAGCTTTCTTT	CASSTGAGTTEAFF
14	-	TRBV5-6	TRBJ2-7	TRBD1	TGTGCCAGCAGGGGACAGGTAAACTCCTACGAGCAGTACTTC	CASRGQVNSYEQYF
13	-	TRBV19	TRBJ1-1	-	TGTGCCAGTTCTGACAGGATGAACACTGAAGCTTTCTTT	CASSDRMNTEAFF